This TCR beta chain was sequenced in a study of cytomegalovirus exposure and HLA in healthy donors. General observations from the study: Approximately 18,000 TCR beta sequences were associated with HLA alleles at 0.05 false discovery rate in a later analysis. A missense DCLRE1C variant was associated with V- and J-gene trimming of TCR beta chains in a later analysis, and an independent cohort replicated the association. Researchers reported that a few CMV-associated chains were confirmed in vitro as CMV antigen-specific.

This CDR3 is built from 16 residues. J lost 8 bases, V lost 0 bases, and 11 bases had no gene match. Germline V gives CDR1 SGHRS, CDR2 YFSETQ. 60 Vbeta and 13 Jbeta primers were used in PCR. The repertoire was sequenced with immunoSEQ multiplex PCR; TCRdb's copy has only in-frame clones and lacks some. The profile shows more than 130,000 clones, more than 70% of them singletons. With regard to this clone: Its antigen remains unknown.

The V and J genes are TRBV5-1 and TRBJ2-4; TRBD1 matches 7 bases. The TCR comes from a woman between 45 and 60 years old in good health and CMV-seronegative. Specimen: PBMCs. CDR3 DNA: TGCGCCAGCAGCTTGGTAGGGGGCCACTTCTTTGACATTCAGTACTTC. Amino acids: CASSLVGGHFFDIQYF.